This T cell receptor beta chain came from a study of blood T cells in healthy people across ages. Combining a sample-barcoded 5' primer with a J-beta primer mix, a second PCR ran for roughly 6 to 12 cycles. TCRdb recomputed calls from the 5' RACE reads with MiXCR, one row per CDR3 protein. The sample yields 780,000 or so distinct CDR3 sequences, around a quarter seen once. V was pared by 3 bases and J by 8 bases, with 13 bases between. The CDR3 is 14 amino acids. In germline, CDR1 is MDHEN, CDR2 SYDVKM. The same sample was also used in a study of T cells of mothers and their children.

Material: blood. The receptor was derived from a boy younger than 18 in good health. The chain uses TRBV28 and TRBJ1-4; D possibly corresponds to TRBD1 (5 bases). CDR3: CASSFLGEWEKLFF. The CDR3, as DNA: TGTGCCAGCAGTTTTTTGGGGGAGTGGGAAAAACTGTTTTTT.